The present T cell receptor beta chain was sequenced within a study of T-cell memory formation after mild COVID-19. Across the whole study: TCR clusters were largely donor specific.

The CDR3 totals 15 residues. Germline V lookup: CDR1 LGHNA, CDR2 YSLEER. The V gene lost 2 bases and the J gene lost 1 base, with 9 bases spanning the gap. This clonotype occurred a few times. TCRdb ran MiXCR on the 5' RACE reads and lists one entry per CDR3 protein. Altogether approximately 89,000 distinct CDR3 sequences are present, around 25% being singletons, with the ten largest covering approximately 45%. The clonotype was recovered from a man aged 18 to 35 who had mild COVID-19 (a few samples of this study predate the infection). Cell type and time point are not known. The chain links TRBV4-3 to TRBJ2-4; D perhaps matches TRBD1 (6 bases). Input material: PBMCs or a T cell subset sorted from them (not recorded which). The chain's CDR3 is CASSQLGQAKNIQYF. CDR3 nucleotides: TGCGCCAGCAGCCAACTTGGACAGGCCAAAAACATTCAGTACTTC.